This TCR beta chain was captured by sequencing in a study of molecular identifiers for immune sequencing clone quantification. Overall study: Replicates partitioned RNA from approximately 20,000 or 100,000 naive CD8 cells into five parts, sequencing four.

The CDR3 runs 17 residues. V was pared by 5 bases and J by 5 bases, with 11 bases of the junction left unmatched. CDR1 and CDR2 from the germline V gene are SGHAT and FQNNGV. General study points: Reportedly, one cell's Jurkat TCR RNA was detected within one million naive CD8 cells.

Listed TCR primers, together with previously described methods, were used for the bulk TCR libraries. TCRdb independently ran MiXCR on the PCR reads; one entry per CDR3 protein. The sample records more than 50,000 distinct CDR3 sequences, about a fifth being singletons. To note about this clonotype: Its antigen is not identified.

Naive CD8 libraries used roughly 18,000 to 1,000,000 sorted cells and 10%, 30% or 50% RNA. Sequences were obtained from naive CD8+ T cells from blood, with Jurkat cell RNA spiked in. The subset denotes: FACS-sorted CD8+CD4-CCR7+CD45RA+ naive T cells. This chain connects TRBV11-2 to TRBJ2-2; 10 bases fit TRBD2. The TCR comes from a human donor in good health. Some libraries in this study had Jurkat cell RNA spiked in. In DNA form, the CDR3 reads TGTGCCAGCAGCCCCACCCAGCGGGAGGGCCAAACCGGGGAGCTGTTTTTT. Protein product: CASSPTQREGQTGELFF.